This T cell receptor beta chain was retrieved from a study of cytomegalovirus exposure and HLA in healthy donors. Study-level information: Later, an analysis reported that the 120 or so validation repertoires had used the same platform as the roughly 650 first-cohort repertoires. The study, taken as a whole, reports: Generally TCR sequences proved uncommon, though certain public TCRs appeared in numerous donors. Through in vitro validation, a few CMV-associated chains were shown to be specific for CMV antigens.

TCRdb's table, derived via immunoSEQ multiplex PCR, lists solely in-frame clones and lacks some. The sample comprises over 200,000 clones, less than 90% of which are singletons, and 4.5% to 6% rests with the top ten. As concerns this clone: Its antigen is currently unknown.

This CDR3 has 17 residues. Germline CDR1 SGHRS, CDR2 YFSETQ. V gave up 5 bases and J gave up 8 bases; unmatched junction bases: 19. The sequenced material came from PBMCs. This TCR came from a woman between 18 and 29 years old in good health and CMV-seronegative. The chain employs TRBV5-1 and TRBJ1-2; 9 nucleotides match TRBD1. CDR3 nucleotides: TGCGCCAGCAGTCCCCATCCGGGACAGGGAAGACTCGTAGGCTACACCTTC. Its protein is CASSPHPGQGRLVGYTF.